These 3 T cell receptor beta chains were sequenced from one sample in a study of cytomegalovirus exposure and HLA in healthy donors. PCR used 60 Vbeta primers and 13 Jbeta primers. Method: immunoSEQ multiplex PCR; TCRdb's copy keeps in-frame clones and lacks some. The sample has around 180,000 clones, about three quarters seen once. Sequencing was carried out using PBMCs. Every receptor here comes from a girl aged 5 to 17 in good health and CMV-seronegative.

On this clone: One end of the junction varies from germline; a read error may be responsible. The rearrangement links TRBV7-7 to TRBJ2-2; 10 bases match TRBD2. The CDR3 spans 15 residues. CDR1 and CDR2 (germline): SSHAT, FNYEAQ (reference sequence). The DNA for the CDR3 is TGTGCTAGCAGCTTTTCTAGCGGGGGAACCGGGGAGCTGTTTTTT. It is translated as CASSFSSGGTGELFF.

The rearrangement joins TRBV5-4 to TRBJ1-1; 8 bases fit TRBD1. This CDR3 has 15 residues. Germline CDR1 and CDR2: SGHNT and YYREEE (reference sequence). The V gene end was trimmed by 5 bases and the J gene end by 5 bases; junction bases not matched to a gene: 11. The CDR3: CASSQPDRGRTEAFF. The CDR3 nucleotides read TGTGCCAGCAGTCAACCCGACAGGGGTAGGACTGAAGCTTTCTTT.

The CDR3 loop is CASSPDSWGLYGYTF. For the CDR3, the DNA is TGTGCCAGCAGCCCGGACAGCTGGGGATTATATGGCTACACCTTC. The V gene is TRBV11-2, the J gene TRBJ1-2; perhaps TRBD1 as D (6 bases). V lost 5 bases to trimming and J lost 5 bases, with 18 bases between them. The CDR3 spans 15 residues. The germline V gene encodes CDR1 SGHAT and CDR2 FQNNGV.